This TCR beta chain was identified in a study of immune evolution from preneoplasia to lung adenocarcinoma. Study conclusions and caveats: Later-stage lesions appeared to have more T cells, more diversity, less clonality.

This table comes from immunoSEQ multiplex PCR, and its TCRdb copy is limited to in-frame clones, with some not included. This sample yields around 10,000 clones, of which over 60% are seen a single time; around 31% belongs to the top ten. With respect to this clone: Its antigen is undetermined.

Between about 2014 and 2018, patients underwent resection in Japan or China. H&E slides confirmed each diagnosis, reviewed by two pathologists independently. V gave up 4 bases and J gave up 0 bases; unmatched junction bases: 3. Germline V gene sequence: CDR1 SGHTA, CDR2 FQGNSA. The CDR3 has 15 residues. The material sequenced was FFPE normal lung tissue adjacent to the tumor. This TCR was recovered from a person between 55 and 70 years old with lung adenocarcinoma. Some clones in this sample may be carry-over from other donors' samples. The rearrangement uses TRBV7-2 and TRBJ1-3, with 7 bases that match TRBD1. The chain's CDR3 is CASSYGTVSGNTIYF. The CDR3 nucleotides are TGTGCCAGCAGCTACGGGACAGTCTCTGGAAACACCATATATTTT.